This T cell receptor (beta chain) stems from a study of control samples from healthy donors and cancer patients. Trimming pared 0 bases from V and 3 bases from J, leaving 10 bases between. The CDR3 is 15 amino acids. The germline CDR1 and CDR2 sequences are SGHRS and YFSETQ. The protocol was immunoSEQ multiplex PCR, while the TCRdb copy is restricted to in-frame clones and leaves out a portion. The sample includes about 140,000 clones, around 90% of them seen just once. The sequencing input was blood. This chain joins TRBV5-1 and TRBJ2-1; D not resolved. This TCR was recovered from a man younger than 35 in good health. In nucleotides, the CDR3 is TGCGCCAGCAGCTTGGGTAGGCGTGACTACAATGAGCAGTTCTTC. This codes for CASSLGRRDYNEQFF.